This TCR beta chain was identified during a study of blood T cell repertoires in COVID-19. Whole-study context: Samples taken during acute and convalescent COVID-19 were collected in the United States, Italy and Spain. Nucleic acid was either cDNA or gDNA, and it came from T cells, B-cell-depleted T cells, or PBMCs.

The CDR3 has 14 residues. From germline, CDR1 is SGHAT and CDR2 FQNNGV. The ends were cut back, 4 bases at V and 7 bases at J, with 16 bases in the middle. In the authors' methods: Amplification with reference gene primers provided the estimates of nucleated cell counts. Only in-frame clones appear in the TCRdb table, and some are missing; sequencing was by immunoSEQ multiplex PCR. From that table come the V and J calls and clone size; the DNA was used to work out D and trimming. The sample carries around 150,000 clones, less than 85% recorded once. Sample: peripheral blood. This clonotype was sampled from a woman of 80 years or more in a cohort sampled during active or convalescent COVID-19. V usage is TRBV11-2 and J usage is TRBJ1-2; D perhaps matches TRBD1 (6 bases). The CDR3 nucleotides are TGTGCCAGCAGCTCGGACAGATCAGTAGCTGGCTACACCTTC. As protein: CASSSDRSVAGYTF.